The 2 T cell receptor beta chains below were found in one sample sequenced in a study of T-cell reconstitution after alpha-beta-depleted transplantation in children. Unique molecular identifiers were incorporated during preparation of the TCRbeta library. TCRdb recomputed calls from the PCR reads with MiXCR, one row per CDR3 protein. The sample records about 610,000 distinct CDR3 sequences, roughly a tenth being singletons. Specimen: PBMCs from the stem cell graft donor, collected from the stem cell graft. These receptors were obtained from a human donor who donated a stem cell graft to a child with acute myeloid leukemia.

This clonotype was seen a handful of times. This chain joins TRBV10-3 and TRBJ2-7; 7 bases fit TRBD1. Unmatched junction bases numbered 5, after V lost 5 bases and J lost 1 base. Germline V gene data show CDR1 as ENHRY and CDR2 as SYGVKD. This CDR3 spans 14 amino acids. The CDR3 region is CAISPGGRSYEQYF. In DNA form, the CDR3 reads TGTGCCATCAGTCCAGGGGGAAGATCCTACGAGCAGTACTTC.

There are a few counts of this clonotype. The V call is TRBV7-9, the J call TRBJ2-7, with D perhaps given as TRBD1 or TRBD2 (6 bases each). Deletions cut 4 bases from V and 5 bases from J, with 21 bases between. Germline CDR1 and CDR2: SEHNR and FQNEAQ (reference sequence). This CDR3 spans 16 amino acids. CDR3 DNA: TGTGCCAGCAGCTATCTGAGGTCCGGGGGCGTTGACGAGCAGTACTTC. Amino acid sequence: CASSYLRSGGVDEQYF.